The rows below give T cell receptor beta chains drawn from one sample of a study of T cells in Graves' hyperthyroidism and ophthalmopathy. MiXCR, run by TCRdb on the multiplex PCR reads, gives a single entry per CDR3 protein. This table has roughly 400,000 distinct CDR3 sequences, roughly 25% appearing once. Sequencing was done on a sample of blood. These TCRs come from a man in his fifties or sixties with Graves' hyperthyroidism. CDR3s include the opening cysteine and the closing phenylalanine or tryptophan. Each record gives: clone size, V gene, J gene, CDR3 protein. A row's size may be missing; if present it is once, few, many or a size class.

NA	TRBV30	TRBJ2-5	CAWSVGQGTQETQYF
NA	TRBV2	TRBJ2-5	CASMAAGETQYF
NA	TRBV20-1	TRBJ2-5	CSATYGTSVQETQYF
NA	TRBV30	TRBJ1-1	CAWSNRARSVAFF
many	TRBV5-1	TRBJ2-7	CASRPAGAGTYEQYF
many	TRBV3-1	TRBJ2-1	CASSQDVDNEQFF
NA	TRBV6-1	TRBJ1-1	CASRPPGPTGNTEAFF
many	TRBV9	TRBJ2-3	CASSQGPSTDTQYF
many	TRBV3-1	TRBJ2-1	CASSQGYRYNEQFF
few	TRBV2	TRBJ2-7	CASSEDSGRAPYEQYF
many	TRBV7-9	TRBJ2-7	CASSAHLGTDTSYEQYF
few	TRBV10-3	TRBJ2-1	CAISEGLEAQFF
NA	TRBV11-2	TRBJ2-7	CASSLDPAGANEQYF
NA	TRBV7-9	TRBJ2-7	CASSPPAGANEQYF
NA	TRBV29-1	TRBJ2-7	CSVESGGESYEQYF
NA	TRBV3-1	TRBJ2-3	CASSQDPAGGSDTQYF
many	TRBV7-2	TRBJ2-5	CASSRDREETQYF
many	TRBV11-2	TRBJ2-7	CASSLGIDYEQYF
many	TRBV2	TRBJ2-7	CASSADRTYEQYF
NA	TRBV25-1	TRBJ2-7	CASSESGVLSYEQYF
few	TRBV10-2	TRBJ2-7	CASSDTYEQYF
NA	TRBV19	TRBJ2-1	CASSRQGVGEQFF
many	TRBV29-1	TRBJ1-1	CSARDGLTGTEAFF
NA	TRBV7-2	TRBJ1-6	CASSNRDRDNSPLHF
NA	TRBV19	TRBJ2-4	CASSIGQSPGTTHYF
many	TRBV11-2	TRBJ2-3	CASSLDLADTQYF
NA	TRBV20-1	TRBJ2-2	CSAYRGTGELFF
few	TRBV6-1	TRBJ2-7	CASSTLGASEQYF
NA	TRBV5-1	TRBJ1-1	CASSTRTEAFF
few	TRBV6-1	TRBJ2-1	CASSYFKTSGSNEQFF
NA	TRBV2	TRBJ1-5	CASRRESQPQHF
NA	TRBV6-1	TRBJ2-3	CASSGLQGASTDTQYF
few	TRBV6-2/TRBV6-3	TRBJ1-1	CASSITGKGTEAFF
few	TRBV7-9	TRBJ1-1	CASSLGARLDTEAFF
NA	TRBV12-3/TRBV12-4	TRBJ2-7	CASSLTGDRGEQYF
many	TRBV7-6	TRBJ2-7	CASSLGPNEQYF
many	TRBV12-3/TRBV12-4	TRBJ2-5	CASSLAAKASGETQYF
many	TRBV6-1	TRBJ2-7	CASSREGLAGGPYEQYF
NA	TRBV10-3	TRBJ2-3	CAISGTLPDRDDTDTQYF
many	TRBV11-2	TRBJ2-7	CASSLGVHEQYF
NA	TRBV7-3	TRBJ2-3	CASSVQGTGTDTRYF
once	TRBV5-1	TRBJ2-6	CASSRGPTSGANVLTF